The 30 T cell receptor beta chains in this list originate from one sample, sequenced in a study of OX40 agonist ivuxolimab in advanced cancers. This table comes from immunoSEQ multiplex PCR, and its TCRdb copy is limited to in-frame clones, with some not included. The sample has fewer than 6,500 clones; around 70% are singletons. The sequences come from CD4+ or CD8+ T cells sorted from blood, collected in a trial of the OX40 agonist ivuxolimab. These TCRs come from an adult with an advanced solid tumor such as melanoma, head and neck, liver or kidney cancer.

CDR3 sequence reads: CASSTLPTGSNEKLFF. The CDR3 DNA sequence: TGTGCCAGTAGTACCCTTCCAACAGGGTCTAATGAAAAACTGTTTTTT. V is TRBV19 and J is TRBJ1-4; TRBD1 might be the D (6 bases). The CDR3 is 16 residues long. The germline V and J ends were trimmed by 4 bases and 3 bases, with 15 bases remaining between them. CDR1 is LNHDA and CDR2 is SQIVND in the germline V gene (reference sequence).

The chain has TRBV6-5 and TRBJ2-7, with D possibly TRBD1 on 6 matching bases. V lost 1 base, J lost 7 bases, and 17 bases lay in between. This CDR3 has 15 amino acids. Germline values: CDR1 MNHEY, CDR2 SVGAGI. The CDR3 DNA is TGTGCCAGCAGTTACTTGGGCAGGGGAAGGGGAGAGCAGTACTTC. It encodes CASSYLGRGRGEQYF.

CDR3 amino acids: CASRGGRYSEKLFF. CDR3 coding DNA: TGTGCCAGCAGGGGGGGGAGATATAGTGAAAAACTGTTTTTT. The chain has TRBV6-5 and TRBJ1-4; TRBD1 is a possible D gene (5 bases). The CDR3 totals 14 residues. Germline CDR1 reads MNHEY; CDR2 reads SVGAGI. V lost 6 bases, J lost 7 bases, and 15 bases lay in between.

This clone was found a few times. The rearrangement uses TRBV21-1 and TRBJ1-1; TRBD1 is the table's D call and was not checked against the DNA. TRBV21-1 is a listed pseudogene. The CDR3 is made up of 20 amino acids. The CDR3 nucleotides are TGTGCCAGCGCACTCGGGTCCGACAGTCCGAGCGAAGGGCTGAACACTGAAGCTTTCTTT. This sequence encodes CASALGSDSPSEGLNTEAFF.

CDR3 DNA: TGTGCCAGCAGTTTTGATCAGGTTAATCAGCCCCAGCATTTT. This translates into CASSFDQVNQPQHF. The chain uses TRBV28 and TRBJ1-5; D not resolved. Germline lookup yields CDR1 MDHEN and CDR2 SYDVKM. CDR3 length: 14 residues. V was pared by 3 bases and J by 4 bases, with 10 bases between.

V is TRBV2 and J is TRBJ1-1; 7 bases fit TRBD1. V trimming: 8 bases; J trimming: 0 bases; junction bases outside the gene matches: 0. Germline assignment: CDR1 SNHLY and CDR2 FYNNEI. The CDR3 consists of 12 residues. The CDR3 protein is CASDRVNTEAFF. In DNA form, the CDR3 reads TGTGCCAGCGACAGGGTGAACACTGAAGCTTTCTTT.

V gene TRBV4-1 combines with J gene TRBJ1-5, with 7 positions matching TRBD1. Germline CDR1 MGHRA, CDR2 YSYEKL. The V and J ends lost 3 bases and 7 bases, in that order; junction bases with no gene match: 9. The length of the CDR3 is 15 residues. DNA for the CDR3: TGCGCCAGCAGCCAGACTCGACAGGGAGCACAGCCCCAGCATTTT. Translation: CASSQTRQGAQPQHF.

This chain links TRBV11-2 with TRBJ1-4, with a weak D call TRBD1 (5 bases). V lost 6 bases to trimming and J lost 8 bases, with 16 bases between them. Germline V gives CDR1 SGHAT, CDR2 FQNNGV. The CDR3 contains 14 residues. The CDR3 DNA follows: TGTGCCAGCAGTTTTCAGGGTGAGAGAGAAAAACTGTTTTTT. It specifies CASSFQGEREKLFF.

This rearrangement joins TRBV7-9 to TRBJ1-1; unclear D gene. V dropped 1 base and J dropped 8 bases, with 11 bases sitting between them. The CDR3 spans 13 residues. Germline V CDR1 and CDR2: SEHNR, FQNEAQ (reference sequence). The CDR3 coding sequence is TGTGCCAGCAGCTTAGGTCCTTACCGCGAAGCTTTCTTT. Translated, it gives CASSLGPYREAFF.

The chain is built from TRBV7-9 and TRBJ1-2; possible D gene TRBD1, 5 bases. The CDR3 consists of 19 residues. Germline loops: CDR1 SEHNR, CDR2 FQNEAQ (reference sequence). V lost 3 bases and J 7 bases, leaving 30 bases between the germline ends. CDR3 protein: CASSLIELPPNLRGSGYTF. As DNA, the CDR3 is TGTGCCAGCAGCTTGATTGAGCTTCCACCTAACCTACGGGGCTCTGGCTACACCTTC. Full variable domain (missing parts from reference TRBV7-9 and TRBJ1-2): DTGVSQNPRHKITKRGQNVTFRCDPISEHNRLYWYRQTLGQGPEFLTYFQNEAQLEKSRLLSDRFSAERPKGSFSTLEIQRTEQGDSAMYLCASSLIELPPNLRGSGYTFGSGTRLTVV.

This clone was seen a few times. CDR3 in amino acids: CASSASGTLPEQFF. As DNA, the CDR3 is TGTGCCAGCAGTGCCTCAGGGACTTTACCCGAGCAGTTCTTC. This chain uses TRBV2 with TRBJ2-1; D might be TRBD2 (6 bases). Per the germline V gene, CDR1 is SNHLY and CDR2 is FYNNEI. The V end was cut by 4 bases, the J end by 10 bases, with 17 bases between. The CDR3 has 14 residues.

The rearrangement uses TRBV30 and TRBJ2-7; D tentatively fits TRBD1 or TRBD2 (5 bases each). The CDR3 length is 14 residues. CDR1 and CDR2 from the germline V gene are GTSNPN and SVGIG (reference sequence). Trimming took off 5 bases at V and 0 bases at J, with 14 bases between the two ends. CDR3 sequence (DNA): TGTGCCTGGGGGACCGGGACCCACTCCTACGAGCAGTACTTC. Translating it yields CAWGTGTHSYEQYF.

V usage is TRBV19 and J usage is TRBJ1-1, with D tentatively TRBD1 (6 bases). The CDR3 has 15 amino acids. V dropped 5 bases and J dropped 0 bases, with 13 bases sitting between them. Germline CDR1 is LNHDA and CDR2 is SQIVND (reference sequence). The CDR3 is CASSPTGILNTEAFF. The CDR3, as DNA: TGTGCCAGTAGTCCCACAGGGATACTGAACACTGAAGCTTTCTTT.

The chain recombines TRBV5-6 with TRBJ2-5; 8 nucleotides align to TRBD1. Germline values: CDR1 SGHDT, CDR2 YYEEEE. The CDR3 contains 14 residues. The J segment lost 5 bases and the V segment lost 2 bases, leaving 5 bases of the junction unmatched. CDR3 amino acids: CASSFRTGRETQYF. The CDR3 nucleotides read TGTGCCAGCAGCTTCCGGACAGGGAGGGAGACCCAGTACTTC.

This clone was seen just once. V and J are TRBV7-6 and TRBJ1-3; D call uncertain. The V and J ends lost 3 bases and 2 bases respectively, with 8 bases between them. Germline V gene sequence: CDR1 SGHVS, CDR2 FNYEAQ. The CDR3 is 14 residues long. The CDR3 region is CASSFWGTGNTIYF. The CDR3 DNA sequence: TGTGCCAGCAGCTTTTGGGGAACTGGAAACACCATATATTTT.

V and J are TRBV6-5 and TRBJ2-7; D gene ambiguous. The CDR3 totals 13 residues. The ends were cut back, 2 bases at V and 3 bases at J, with 8 bases in the middle. Germline V gives CDR1 MNHEY, CDR2 SVGAGI. Written as DNA, the CDR3 is TGTGCCAGCAGTTACGCGGCTTACTACGAGCAGTACTTC. Its translation: CASSYAAYYEQYF.

This clone was counted between two and nine times. The rearrangement joins TRBV27 to TRBJ2-4; the match to TRBD1 covers 9 bases. This CDR3 spans 16 amino acids. Trimming at V came to 2 bases and at J to 2 bases, leaving 4 bases not matched to a gene. The germline CDR1 and CDR2 sequences are MNHEY and SMNVEV (reference sequence). The chain's CDR3 is CASSLGTGRTKNIQYF. CDR3 in DNA: TGTGCCAGCAGTTTAGGGACAGGGCGAACCAAAAACATTCAGTACTTC.

This clone has just a few counts. The chain carries TRBV7-6 and TRBJ2-7; a possible D gene is TRBD2 (6 bases). CDR3 size: 15 residues. CDR1 and CDR2 (germline): SGHVS, FNYEAQ. V lost 3 bases and J lost 3, with 15 bases in between. CDR3 DNA: TGTGCCAGCAGCTTTGATGGGACTGGCAACTACGAGCAGTACTTC. Amino acid sequence: CASSFDGTGNYEQYF.

By sample fraction, this clone is medium-sized. The chain has TRBV7-8 and TRBJ2-5; no clear D. Germline V gene sequence: CDR1 SGHVS, CDR2 FQNEAQ. V dropped 2 bases and J dropped 5 bases, with 3 bases sitting between them. This CDR3 region has 11 residues. CDR3: CASSLKETQYF. DNA for the CDR3: TGTGCCAGCAGCTTAAAGGAGACCCAGTACTTC.

This clone was found once. The gene calls are TRBV30 and TRBJ2-1; D uncertain. Trimming stripped 0 bases from V and 6 bases from J, with 12 bases between. This CDR3 has 14 residues. Germline CDR1 is GTSNPN and CDR2 is SVGIG (reference sequence). CDR3 region: CAWSVIGASNEQFF. CDR3 bases: TGTGCCTGGAGTGTTATAGGAGCCTCCAATGAGCAGTTCTTC.

This chain uses TRBV2 with TRBJ1-1; the D gene is possibly TRBD1 (6 bases). V lost 7 bases, J lost 3 bases, and 18 bases lay in between. The CDR3 is made up of 15 amino acids. Per the germline V gene, CDR1 is SNHLY and CDR2 is FYNNEI. The CDR3 here is CASIPAGDIDTEAFF. CDR3 sequence (DNA): TGTGCCAGCATCCCCGCTGGGGACATTGACACTGAAGCTTTCTTT.

As regards this clone: A read error may account for a junction end that differs from germline. The J gene is TRBJ2-2, the V gene TRBV4-3; D is perhaps TRBD1 (6 bases). CDR3 size: 16 residues. Germline V CDR1 and CDR2: LGHNA, YSLEER. The CDR3 region is CASSQDSGANTGELFF. CDR3 sequence (DNA): TGCGCCAGCAGCCAAGATTCAGGGGCGAATACCGGGGAGCTGTTTTTT.

V is TRBV4-3 and J is TRBJ2-5; D gene uncertain. The CDR3 contains 15 residues. Trimming took off 0 bases at V and 2 bases at J, with 10 bases between the two ends. The germline V gene has CDR1 LGHNA and CDR2 YSLEER. The CDR3 nucleotides read TGCGCCAGCAGCCAAGATTGGGGTCGACAAGAGACCCAGTACTTC. It yields the protein CASSQDWGRQETQYF.

CDR3 amino acids: CASSYSREFLSNEQYF. CDR3 nucleotides: TGTGCCAGCAGTTACTCCAGGGAATTCCTTTCCAACGAGCAGTACTTC. The chain combines TRBV6-5 with TRBJ2-7; weak D call: TRBD1 (5 bases). Germline-derived CDR1 and CDR2 are MNHEY and SVGAGI. CDR3 length: 16 amino acids. Trimming pared 0 bases from V and 5 bases from J, leaving 17 bases between.

V gene TRBV9 combines with J gene TRBJ1-4, with D possibly being TRBD1 (6 bases). Germline-derived CDR1 and CDR2 are SGDLS and YYNGEE. V gave up 2 bases and J gave up 8 bases, with 13 bases separating them. This CDR3 has 14 amino acids. In DNA form, the CDR3 reads TGTGCCAGCAGCGTCTCAAACGGGGGCGAAAAACTGTTTTTT. This codes for CASSVSNGGEKLFF.

This clone has a count of ten or more. This chain joins TRBV13 and TRBJ1-1, with D maybe TRBD1 (5 bases). The CDR3 is 15 amino acids. Trimming cost V 1 base and J 4 bases, with 13 bases left between them. Germline V gene sequence: CDR1 PRHDT, CDR2 FYEKMQ (reference sequence). CDR3 nucleotide sequence: TGTGCCAGCAGCTTAGTCCCTCTAGGGGCCACTGAAGCTTTCTTT. This gives the protein CASSLVPLGATEAFF.

V usage is TRBV10-2 and J usage is TRBJ2-3, with a tentative D call TRBD2 (6 bases). V lost 5 bases, J lost 4 bases, and 13 bases lay in between. CDR1 is WSHSY and CDR2 is SAAADI in the germline V gene. The length of the CDR3 is 14 residues. The CDR3 region has the DNA TGCGCCAGCAGTCCGGGGGTACGCGCAGATACGCAGTATTTT. It is translated as CASSPGVRADTQYF.

The V and J genes are TRBV29-1 and TRBJ2-7; 9 bases map to TRBD1. CDR3 length: 15 residues. Looked up from germline, CDR1 is SQVTM and CDR2 is ANQGSEA. The junction had 7 bases not matched to a gene; V was cut back by 2 bases and J by 2 bases. This chain's CDR3 is CSVETGTGITYEQYF. DNA of the CDR3: TGCAGCGTTGAAACCGGGACAGGGATTACCTACGAGCAGTACTTC.

Comment on this clone: At one end, the junction sequence differs from germline, possibly due to a read error. CDR3 sequence: CVSSMTGELFF. The CDR3 DNA reads TGTGTCAGCAGTATGACCGGGGAGCTGTTTTTT. The chain carries TRBV27 and TRBJ2-2; D uncertain. CDR3 length: 11 residues. Germline V CDR1 and CDR2: MNHEY, SMNVEV (reference sequence).

The chain carries TRBV7-3 and TRBJ2-1; D remains ambiguous. V lost 2 bases to trimming and J lost 8 bases, with 16 bases between them. CDR3 length: 15 amino acids. The germline CDR1 and CDR2 sequences are SGHTA and FQGTGA. The CDR3 sequence is CASSLFPASGDEQFF. CDR3 in DNA: TGTGCCAGCAGCTTATTCCCGGCTAGTGGGGATGAGCAGTTCTTC.